This entry is about one T cell receptor beta chain. Its specificity is not known. These data belong to a study of T cell clones after liver transplantation. Study conclusions and caveats: Rather than being deleted, graft donor-reactive T cells may have moved into the graft. A larger donor-reactive than third-party decline suggested partial antigen-specific deletion.

Thawed unstimulated PBMCs were FACS-sorted by CD3, CD4 and CD8 into two populations. Profiled with immunoSEQ multiplex PCR; TCRdb holds only in-frame clones, not every one. The repertoire holds approximately 65,000 clones, 80% to 95% seen once, with 0.98% in the top ten. The CDR3 is 19 residues long. With 1 base clipped from V and 1 base from J, the junction kept 12 bases outside the gene matches. Per germline, CDR1 LGHNA and CDR2 YSLEER. This sequence joins TRBV4-3 and TRBJ2-1; the match to TRBD1 covers 8 bases. The TCR originated in a human patient who received a liver transplant. Some T cells may be graft donor cells. The sequenced sample was CD4+ T cells from blood, obtained approximately 26 months after liver transplant. The CDR3 sequence is CASSQALAGGDGSYNEQFF. CDR3 in DNA: TGCGCCAGCAGCCAAGCGTTAGCAGGGGGCGATGGGTCCTACAATGAGCAGTTCTTC.